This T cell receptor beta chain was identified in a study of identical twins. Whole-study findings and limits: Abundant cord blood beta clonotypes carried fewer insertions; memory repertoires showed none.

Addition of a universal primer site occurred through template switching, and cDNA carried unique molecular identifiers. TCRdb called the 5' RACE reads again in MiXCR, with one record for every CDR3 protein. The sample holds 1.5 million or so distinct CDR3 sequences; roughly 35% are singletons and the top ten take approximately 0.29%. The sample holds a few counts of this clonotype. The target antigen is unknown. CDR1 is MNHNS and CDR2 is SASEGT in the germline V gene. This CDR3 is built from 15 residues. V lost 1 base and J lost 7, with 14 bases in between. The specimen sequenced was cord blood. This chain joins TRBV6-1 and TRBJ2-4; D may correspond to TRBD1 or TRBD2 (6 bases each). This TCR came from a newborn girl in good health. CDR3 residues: CASSEGKLGGNIQYF. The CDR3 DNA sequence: TGTGCCAGCAGTGAAGGGAAACTAGGGGGGAACATTCAGTACTTC.